These T cell receptor beta chains were read from a single sample in a study of shared clonotypes between healthy human individuals. Repertoires were generated with immunoSEQ multiplex PCR, while TCRdb's copy carries only in-frame clones and drops some. The sample carries about 2.1 million clones, just under 95% recorded once. Specimen: naive CD8+ T cells from PBMCs. The origin of the receptors is a man aged 18 to 29 in good health. Some clones in this sample may be carry-over from other donors' samples. The CDR3 runs from the conserved cysteine through the conserved F or W. A D gene is named only where the DNA matches it firmly. Clone sizes are given selectively: once, few, many, or a class where the clone is expanded.

D gene: .; clone size: .; J gene: TRBJ2-7; V gene: TRBV9; CDR3 DNA: TGTGCCAGCAGCGTAGACCCAGCTGCCGTCTACGAGCAGTACTTC; CDR3 protein: CASSVDPAAVYEQYF
D gene: TRBD1; clone size: .; J gene: TRBJ1-3; V gene: TRBV9; CDR3 DNA: TGTGCCAGCAGCGTATTGGGACAGGGGGCACTTGGCCCAAACACCATATATTTT; CDR3 protein: CASSVLGQGALGPNTIYF
D gene: .; clone size: .; J gene: TRBJ2-5; V gene: TRBV7-8; CDR3 DNA: TGTGCCAGCAGCTTAGGGGGTCGGGAGACCCAGTACTTC; CDR3 protein: CASSLGGRETQYF
D gene: TRBD2; clone size: .; J gene: TRBJ2-1; V gene: TRBV2; CDR3 DNA: TGTGCCAGCAGTGAAACGGGAGGGCGCAATGAGCAGTTCTTC; CDR3 protein: CASSETGGRNEQFF
D gene: .; clone size: .; J gene: TRBJ1-5; V gene: TRBV7-6; CDR3 DNA: TGTGCCAGCAGCTTACTAGGGGGAACTCAGCCCCAGCATTTT; CDR3 protein: CASSLLGGTQPQHF
D gene: .; clone size: .; J gene: TRBJ2-7; V gene: TRBV30; CDR3 DNA: TGTGCCTGGCGCCTTAATAATCGGGGGGCGAGCTACGAGCAGTACTTC; CDR3 protein: CAWRLNNRGASYEQYF
D gene: TRBD2; clone size: .; J gene: TRBJ2-5; V gene: TRBV4-2; CDR3 DNA: TGTGCCAGCAGCCAAGATCCGGGACTAGCGGTTCAAGAGACCCAGTACTTC; CDR3 protein: CASSQDPGLAVQETQYF
D gene: .; clone size: .; J gene: TRBJ2-2; V gene: TRBV6-5; CDR3 DNA: TGTGCCAGCAGTTACAACCAGGAAGAGCTGTTTTTT; CDR3 protein: CASSYNQEELFF
D gene: TRBD2; clone size: .; J gene: TRBJ2-7; V gene: TRBV6-1; CDR3 DNA: TGTGCCAGCAGTGAATTGACTAGCGGGATTTACGAGCAGTACTTC; CDR3 protein: CASSELTSGIYEQYF
D gene: .; clone size: .; J gene: TRBJ2-7; V gene: TRBV19; CDR3 DNA: TGTGCCAGTCAGGAGTGGAGAGGGTCCTCTCAGTACTTC; CDR3 protein: CASQEWRGSSQYF
D gene: TRBD1; clone size: .; J gene: TRBJ1-1; V gene: TRBV9; CDR3 DNA: TGTGCCAGCAGCCCAGGGGGTCGGAACACTGAAGCTTTCTTT; CDR3 protein: CASSPGGRNTEAFF
D gene: TRBD2; clone size: .; J gene: TRBJ2-2; V gene: TRBV30; CDR3 DNA: TGTGCCTGGAGGGGAACTAGCGGGAGTACCGGGGAGCTGTTTTTT; CDR3 protein: CAWRGTSGSTGELFF
D gene: TRBD2; clone size: .; J gene: TRBJ2-3; V gene: TRBV7-6; CDR3 DNA: TGTGCCAGCAGCCTAGCGGGAGGCACAGATACGCAGTATTTT; CDR3 protein: CASSLAGGTDTQYF
D gene: TRBD2; clone size: .; J gene: TRBJ2-3; V gene: TRBV28; CDR3 DNA: TGTGCCAGCAGTTTCACTAGCGGGACGGCAGATACGCAGTATTTT; CDR3 protein: CASSFTSGTADTQYF
D gene: TRBD1; clone size: .; J gene: TRBJ2-7; V gene: TRBV7-9; CDR3 DNA: TGTGCCAGCAGCCCGGCCGGGACAGTCTACGAGCAGTACTTC; CDR3 protein: CASSPAGTVYEQYF
D gene: TRBD2; clone size: .; J gene: TRBJ2-1; V gene: TRBV7-9; CDR3 DNA: TGTGCCAGCAGCTTAAGTCCCTCCGTGGCGGGAGAAGGGAATGAGCAGTTCTTC; CDR3 protein: CASSLSPSVAGEGNEQFF
D gene: TRBD2; clone size: once; J gene: TRBJ2-2; V gene: TRBV5-4; CDR3 DNA: TGTGCCAGCAGCTTAAAGCGGGAGAGGAACACCGGGGAGCTGTTTTTT; CDR3 protein: CASSLKRERNTGELFF
D gene: .; clone size: .; J gene: TRBJ2-1; V gene: TRBV10-3; CDR3 DNA: TGTGCCATCAGTGAGTCGAGGACAGTCTTGAGTGCAAATGAGCAGTTCTTC; CDR3 protein: CAISESRTVLSANEQFF
D gene: .; clone size: .; J gene: TRBJ2-7; V gene: TRBV27; CDR3 DNA: TGTGCCAGCAGTTTCGGTGAGACCTACGAGCAGTACTTC; CDR3 protein: CASSFGETYEQYF
D gene: TRBD1; clone size: .; J gene: TRBJ2-3; V gene: TRBV5-6; CDR3 DNA: TGTGCCAGCAGCTTCCCGACCGGACAGGTGACAGATACGCAGTATTTT; CDR3 protein: CASSFPTGQVTDTQYF
D gene: .; clone size: .; J gene: TRBJ1-1; V gene: TRBV18; CDR3 DNA: TGTGCCAGCTCACCCCTGGGAGTGAACACTGAAGCTTTCTTT; CDR3 protein: CASSPLGVNTEAFF
D gene: .; clone size: once; J gene: TRBJ2-7; V gene: TRBV7-8; CDR3 DNA: TGTGCCAGCAGCTGGGCCAGCGGTAGCTCCTACGAGCAGTACTTC; CDR3 protein: CASSWASGSSYEQYF
D gene: .; clone size: .; J gene: TRBJ2-2; V gene: TRBV28; CDR3 DNA: TGTGCCAGCAGTCAACAGGGCGCCGGGGAGCTGTTTTTT; CDR3 protein: CASSQQGAGELFF
D gene: .; clone size: .; J gene: TRBJ2-1; V gene: TRBV7-9; CDR3 DNA: TGTGCCAGCAGCTTAGGGTGGCAGTTCTTC; CDR3 protein: CASSLGWQFF